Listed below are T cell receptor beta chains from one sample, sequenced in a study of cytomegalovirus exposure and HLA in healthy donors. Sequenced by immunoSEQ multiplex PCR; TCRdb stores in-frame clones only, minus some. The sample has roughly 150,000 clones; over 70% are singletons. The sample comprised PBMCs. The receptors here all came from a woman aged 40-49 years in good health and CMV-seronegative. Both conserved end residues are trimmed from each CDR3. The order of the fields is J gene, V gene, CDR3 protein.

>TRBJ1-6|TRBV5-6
ASSLHRGNSPLH
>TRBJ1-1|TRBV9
ASSAGDTNTEAF
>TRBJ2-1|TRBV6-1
ASSSTGRIYNEQF
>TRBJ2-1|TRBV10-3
AISPTSGGYNEQF
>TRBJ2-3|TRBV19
ASSDRSGTFTDTQY
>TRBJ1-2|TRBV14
ASRPRGNYGYT
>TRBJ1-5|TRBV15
ATSSPDRAERNQPQH
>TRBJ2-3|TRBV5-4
ASSFRLAIGTDTQY
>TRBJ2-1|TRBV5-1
ASSSKQAPYNEQF
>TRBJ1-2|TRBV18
ASSPEGTYGYT
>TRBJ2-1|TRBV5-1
ASGGLAGPASYNEQF
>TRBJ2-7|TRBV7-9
ASTRLASPYEQY
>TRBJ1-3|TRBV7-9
ASSSKPGGLGNTIY